The source of this T cell receptor beta chain is a study of Ad26.COV2.S vaccination and SARS-CoV-2 variants listed by TCRdb under 2021. For context, the study as a whole: Donors in the vaccine arm were drawn from COV1001, a phase I-IIa trial of Ad26.COV2.S in healthy adults that was multicentre, randomized, double-blind and placebo-controlled. Ad26.COV2.S was given intramuscularly at 5x10^10 or 1x10^11 viral particles, as a single shot or as two shots 56 days apart. TCRbeta repertoire sequencing was used to assess the specificity and breadth of SARS-CoV-2-reactive T cell receptors after Ad26.COV2.S vaccination. A total of 32 samples were included in the TCR-sequenced set, comprising around 19 Ad26.COV2.S vaccine recipients, 5 placebo recipients and 8 SARS-CoV-2 convalescent individuals. Participants in the trial were split at random into five groups of five each, receiving low-dose or high-dose Ad26.COV2.S once or twice, or else placebo on both occasions. Investigators remained blinded to trial group allocation during experiments and outcome assessment. What the research found in general, with its limitations: Vaccine and placebo recipients had comparable non-spike TCR breadth, which fits with the vaccine containing only spike. The study was not powered to compare responses between vaccine doses or regimens. Higher spike-specific TCR breadth was observed in Ad26.COV2.S recipients than in placebo recipients (P = 0.0014). Substantial breadth of spike-specific CD8+ and CD4+ T cell responses was reported after vaccination. The authors noted that the TCR breadth and depth analyses may have underestimated total T cell responses.

Details on this clone: What this receptor recognizes is not known. Per-base quality was not reported, and no clone a single base away is much larger than it.

This specimen's treatment or condition label, interpreted: about 20 received Ad26.COV2.S at low or high dose, single or two shots; about 5 received placebo; per-sample allocation not given. Repertoires of vaccine and placebo recipients were sequenced from samples taken on day 63 after the first injection. Between 29 July and 7 August 2020, Cohort 1b enrolled 25 adults aged 18-55 years at one site in Boston, USA. Ad26.COV2.S consisted of a replication-incompetent adenovirus type 26 vector by which a prefusion-stabilized SARS-CoV-2 spike protein from the original Wuhan strain was expressed. The immunoSEQ Assay was the method used to sequence TCRbeta CDR3 regions. After extraction, genomic DNA underwent amplification by bias-controlled multiplex PCR, followed by high-throughput sequencing. The authors' pipeline ran thus. Collapsing and filtering of sequences were performed to quantify the absolute abundance of each unique TCRbeta CDR3 region. T cell fraction was estimated by normalizing TCRbeta template counts to usable DNA, with usable DNA measured through amplification of reference genes found in all nucleated cells. Repertoire TCRs were annotated as SARS-CoV-2-specific when V gene, CDR3 amino acid sequence and J gene were exactly matched to a known reactive TCR set. MIRA supplied the reference SARS-CoV-2 TCR set, which was filtered for enrichment in COVID-19-positive ImmuneCODE repertoires so that public or cross-reactive TCRs were removed. Drawing on the MIRA antigens, annotated TCRs were analysed further at the level of specific ORF or position within ORF. Depth was the summed frequency of annotated unique rearrangements, while breadth was defined as annotated unique rearrangements over total unique productive rearrangements. Two-sided Wilcoxon rank-sum tests were applied when comparing TCR breadth between groups. TCRdb re-hosts the immuneACCESS table, in-frame sequences only. Its copies lack some clones; in the studies checked, an unresolved V gene accounts for under half of them, and the cause for the rest is not known. V, J and clone size are taken as reported in that table, and D and trimming were inferred from the DNA itself. Within this sample are about 480,000 clones, with around 88% of them counted one time only. About 13% of the sample is in the top ten clones.

The germline V gene (reference sequence) supplies CDR1 GTSNPN and CDR2 SVGIG. V is cut by 4 bases and J by 3 bases, and the space between the germline ends is 13 bases. CDR3 length: 13 amino acids, cysteine to phenylalanine. The CDR3 DNA has 39 bases and is translated from base 1. The sample consisted of peripheral blood, taken in a trial of Ad26.COV2.S vaccine versus placebo. This sequence uses TRBV30 and TRBJ2-7, with TRBD2 perhaps the D gene, on 6 matching bases. The TCR was taken from a person between 18 and 65 years old who received the Ad26.COV2.S COVID-19 vaccine or a placebo. In nucleotides, the sequence is TGTGCCTGGATGGCGGGGTTCAACTACGAGCAGTACTTC. Translated, it gives CAWMAGFNYEQYF. Outside the CDR3, residues come from the reference TRBV30 and TRBJ2-7 proteins, so the full variable domain is: SQTIHQWPATLVQPVGSPLSLECTVEGTSNPNLYWYRQAAGRGLQLLFYSVGIGQISSEVPQNLSASRPQDRQFILSSKKLLLSDSGFYLCAWMAGFNYEQYFGPGTRLTVT.